Below, 17 T cell receptor beta chains from the same sample are listed, as sequenced in a study of blood T cell repertoires in COVID-19. Generated by immunoSEQ multiplex PCR, the TCRdb table keeps only in-frame clones and is missing some. The table shows 70,000 to 80,000 clones, with around nine tenths occurring only once. Sequencing input: peripheral blood. These receptors were collected from a human donor in a cohort sampled during active COVID-19.

Here the CDR3 DNA reads TGTGCCAGCTCACCACCCAGGCTAGCGGGCGAGCAGTTCTTC. Residues: CASSPPRLAGEQFF. The V call is TRBV18, the J call TRBJ2-1; 8 bases are shared with TRBD2. J lost 10 bases, V lost 0 bases, and 5 bases had no gene match. CDR1 is KGHSH, CDR2 LQKENI, per germline. This CDR3 has 14 residues.

The chain employs TRBV11-2 and TRBJ2-7; tentative D call: TRBD1 (5 bases). V was pared by 5 bases and J by 1 base, with 12 bases between. This CDR3 has 14 residues. Germline CDR1 is SGHAT and CDR2 is FQNNGV. The CDR3 here is CASSNDRASYEQYF. DNA for the CDR3: TGTGCCAGCAGCAACGACAGAGCATCCTACGAGCAGTACTTC. Full variable domain (missing parts from reference TRBV11-2 and TRBJ2-7): EAGVAQSPRYKIIEKRQSVAFWCNPISGHATLYWYQQILGQGPKLLIQFQNNGVVDDSQLPKDRFSAERLKGVDSTLKIQPAKLEDSAVYLCASSNDRASYEQYFGPGTRLTVT.

V usage is TRBV6-1 and J usage is TRBJ1-6; D might be TRBD1 (6 bases). Trimming removed 0 bases from V and 7 bases from J, with 13 bases in between. Germline V CDR1 and CDR2: MNHNS, SASEGT. The length of the CDR3 is 16 residues. CDR3 nucleotide sequence: TGTGCCAGCAGTGAAGCGCTGGGGGCCTCGAATTCACCCCTCCACTTT. Residues: CASSEALGASNSPLHF.

CDR3 protein: CASSQQGLGVGQHF. CDR3 DNA: TGTGCCAGCTCGCAACAGGGTCTTGGGGTTGGCCAGCATTTT. The chain uses TRBV18 and TRBJ1-5; TRBD1 is a possible D gene (6 bases). V lost 6 bases, J lost 12 bases, and 21 bases lay in between. The CDR3 extends over 14 amino acids. In germline, CDR1 is KGHSH, CDR2 LQKENI.

The chain uses TRBV12-3 or TRBV12-4 and TRBJ1-1, with TRBD1 matching 8 bases. This CDR3 region has 13 residues. The V segment lost 6 bases and the J segment 11 bases; nucleotides outside the gene matches: 11. The CDR3, as DNA: TGTGCCAGCAGACGTGGAGGGCCAGGGGGCGCTTTCTTT. The encoded protein is CASRRGGPGGAFF.

J is TRBJ1-1 and V is TRBV7-9; D remains ambiguous. This CDR3 contains 12 residues. Germline CDR1 and CDR2: SEHNR and FQNEAQ (reference sequence). Trimming shortened V by 3 bases and J by 10 bases, and 12 bases separated the two germline ends. CDR3 in amino acids: CASSLELHGAFF. The CDR3 region has the DNA TGTGCCAGCAGCTTGGAACTACACGGAGCTTTCTTT. The full variable domain, completed using reference TRBV7-9 and TRBJ1-1, is DTGVSQNPRHKITKRGQNVTFRCDPISEHNRLYWYRQTLGQGPEFLTYFQNEAQLEKSRLLSDRFSAERPKGSFSTLEIQRTEQGDSAMYLCASSLELHGAFFGQGTRLTVV.

The chain recombines TRBV13 with TRBJ2-1, with D possibly being TRBD2 (5 bases). Trimming pared 1 base from V and 3 bases from J, leaving 7 bases between. Germline CDR1 reads PRHDT; CDR2 reads FYEKMQ (reference sequence). This CDR3 region has 14 residues. The CDR3 loop reads CASSLDGVYNEQFF. The CDR3, as DNA: TGTGCCAGCAGCTTAGACGGGGTCTACAATGAGCAGTTCTTC.

This sequence joins TRBV18 and TRBJ2-7, with D possibly matching TRBD2 (5 bases). V lost 4 bases and J lost 3, with 13 bases in between. Germline lookup yields CDR1 KGHSH and CDR2 LQKENI. This CDR3 region has 14 residues. The CDR3 DNA reads TGTGCCAGCTCACGACTAACAGCGATCTACGAGCAGTACTTC. It yields the protein CASSRLTAIYEQYF. Together with reference TRBV18 and TRBJ2-7, the CDR3 gives the full variable domain: NAGVMQNPRHLVRRRGQEARLRCSPMKGHSHVYWYRQLPEEGLKFMVYLQKENIIDESGMPKERFSAEFPKEGPSILRIQQVVRGDSAAYFCASSRLTAIYEQYFGPGTRLTVT.

This chain uses TRBV5-4 with TRBJ2-1; 7 bases match TRBD2. Looked up from germline, CDR1 is SGHNT and CDR2 is YYREEE (reference sequence). Unmatched junction bases numbered 7, after V lost 4 bases and J lost 0 bases. The CDR3 is 16 amino acids. The CDR3 spells CASSVAGRSSYNEQFF. CDR3 DNA sequence: TGTGCCAGCAGCGTAGCGGGCCGGAGCTCCTACAATGAGCAGTTCTTC.

This chain connects TRBV6-6 to TRBJ1-1; no clear D gene. The germline V and J ends were trimmed by 6 bases and 5 bases, with 13 bases remaining between them. CDR3 length equals 13 residues. Germline CDR1 reads MNHNY; CDR2 reads SVGAGI (reference sequence). The CDR3 coding sequence is TGTGCCAGCAGACCACCCGGGGAGACTGAAGCTTTCTTT. It specifies CASRPPGETEAFF.

The rearrangement joins TRBV27 to TRBJ2-2; D is perhaps TRBD2 (6 bases). In germline, CDR1 is MNHEY, CDR2 SMNVEV (reference sequence). V was cut by 1 base and J by 7 bases, with 10 bases left in between. The CDR3 sequence is 14 residues long. The CDR3 sequence is CASSLYRGGGELFF. CDR3 nucleotides: TGTGCCAGCAGTTTATATCGGGGAGGCGGGGAGCTGTTTTTT.

In DNA, the CDR3 is TGTGCCATCAGTGCGGACAGGGGCTTCAATCAGCCCCAGCATTTT. Protein: CAISADRGFNQPQHF. The genes are TRBV10-3 and TRBJ1-5; 9 positions agree with TRBD1. CDR3 length: 15 residues. CDR1 and CDR2 (germline): ENHRY, SYGVKD. V trimming: 4 bases; J trimming: 3 bases; junction bases outside the gene matches: 4.

The chain uses TRBV7-9 and TRBJ2-7; the match to TRBD1 covers 9 bases. Germline values: CDR1 SEHNR, CDR2 FQNEAQ (reference sequence). J lost 4 bases, V lost 4 bases, and 5 bases had no gene match. The CDR3 covers 14 residues. The chain's CDR3 is CASSSWTGAYEQYF. For the CDR3, the DNA is TGTGCCAGCAGCTCATGGACAGGGGCTTACGAGCAGTACTTC.

The chain is built from TRBV21-1 and TRBJ2-3; TRBD2, as called in the table, went unchecked against the DNA. TRBV21-1 is a recognized pseudogene. The CDR3 is 18 amino acids. The CDR3: CASRRPGGGTSITDTQYF. CDR3 DNA: TGTGCCAGCAGGCGCCCTGGCGGGGGGACCTCTATCACAGATACGCAGTATTTT.

The chain is built from TRBV29-1 and TRBJ1-3; no firm D call. The V gene's germline CDR1 is SQVTM and CDR2 ANQGSEA. The ends were cut back, 3 bases at V and 0 bases at J, with 12 bases in the middle. CDR3 length: 15 amino acids. The CDR3 region is CSVEKGASSGNTIYF. CDR3 nucleotide sequence: TGCAGCGTTGAGAAGGGAGCTAGCTCTGGAAACACCATATATTTT.

The genes are TRBV27 and TRBJ2-5, with TRBD2 matching 9 bases. Germline V gene sequence: CDR1 MNHEY, CDR2 SMNVEV (reference sequence). Trimming removed 6 bases from V and 8 bases from J; junction bases left unmatched: 13. The CDR3 totals 15 residues. The CDR3 loop is CASRWGRGGQGTQYF. The CDR3 region has the DNA TGTGCCAGCAGGTGGGGGCGGGGGGGGCAAGGAACCCAGTACTTC.

The rearrangement links TRBV11-2 to TRBJ2-1; D not certain. The germline V gene encodes CDR1 SGHAT and CDR2 FQNNGV. Trimming took off 6 bases at V and 3 bases at J, with 15 bases between the two ends. The CDR3 consists of 15 residues. In DNA form, the CDR3 reads TGTGCCAGCAGGTCACTACGCAAAGGCTACAATGAGCAGTTCTTC. This encodes CASRSLRKGYNEQFF.